The rows below give T cell receptor beta chains drawn from one sample of a study of spatial heterogeneity in lung cancer. One entry per CDR3 protein, called by TCRdb with MiXCR from the 5' RACE reads. The repertoire holds just over 75,000 distinct CDR3 sequences, with about 7.8% as singletons. The source was PBMCs, collected at surgery. The source is a male donor with early-stage non-small cell lung cancer. CDR3s include the opening cysteine and the closing phenylalanine or tryptophan. A D gene is named only where the DNA matches it firmly. Expanded clones get a size class; other rows say once, few or many, or leave the size out.

J: TRBJ2-5
V: TRBV29-1
D: -
size: -
CDR3: CSVDRGQGRETQYF
DNA: TGCAGCGTTGATCGAGGGCAGGGAAGAGAGACCCAGTACTTC

J: TRBJ2-7
V: TRBV27
D: -
size: -
CDR3: CASSFLDKTYEQYF
DNA: TGTGCCAGCAGTTTTTTGGACAAGACCTACGAGCAGTACTTC

J: TRBJ2-4
V: TRBV3-1
D: -
size: -
CDR3: CASSQDTARNIQYF
DNA: TGTGCCAGCAGCCAAGATACGGCACGGAACATTCAGTACTTC

J: TRBJ2-2
V: TRBV12-3/TRBV12-4
D: TRBD1
size: -
CDR3: CASGSYGTGGTGELFF
DNA: TGTGCCAGCGGTTCCTACGGGACAGGGGGCACCGGGGAGCTGTTTTTT

J: TRBJ2-7
V: TRBV30
D: -
size: many
CDR3: CAWSRRDQTEQYF
DNA: TGTGCCTGGAGTCGGCGAGACCAAACCGAGCAGTACTTC

J: TRBJ2-2
V: TRBV6-1
D: -
size: -
CDR3: CASRAPGLNTGELFF
DNA: TGTGCCAGCAGGGCTCCTGGGCTTAACACCGGGGAGCTGTTTTTT

J: TRBJ1-1
V: TRBV5-1
D: -
size: many
CDR3: CASSLTGRTEAFF
DNA: TGCGCCAGCAGCTTGACAGGGAGGACTGAAGCTTTCTTT

J: TRBJ2-2
V: TRBV30
D: TRBD1
size: few
CDR3: CAWTWDSNTGELFF
DNA: TGTGCCTGGACTTGGGACAGCAACACCGGGGAGCTGTTTTTT

J: TRBJ1-1
V: TRBV6-5
D: -
size: -
CDR3: CASIQPGRRAFF
DNA: TGTGCCAGCATTCAACCGGGCCGACGGGCTTTCTTT

J: TRBJ1-4
V: TRBV20-1
D: -
size: many
CDR3: CSAFRGAPNEKLFF
DNA: TGCAGTGCATTCCGGGGAGCGCCTAATGAAAAACTGTTTTTT

J: TRBJ2-7
V: TRBV30
D: -
size: -
CDR3: CACPGRLSDEQYF
DNA: TGTGCCTGTCCGGGACGGCTGTCGGACGAGCAGTACTTC

J: TRBJ1-2
V: TRBV12-3/TRBV12-4
D: -
size: many
CDR3: CASRRYGYTF
DNA: TGTGCCAGCAGAAGATATGGCTACACCTTC

J: TRBJ1-6
V: TRBV4-3
D: -
size: -
CDR3: CASSPGTGNSPLHF
DNA: TGCGCCAGCAGCCCGGGGACTGGAAATTCACCCCTCCACTTT

J: TRBJ2-3
V: TRBV9
D: -
size: many
CDR3: CASSVVGAGTDTQYF
DNA: TGTGCCAGCAGCGTAGTAGGGGCAGGCACAGATACGCAGTATTTT

J: TRBJ1-5
V: TRBV3-1
D: -
size: many
CDR3: CASSQDPRGTVIQPQHF
DNA: TGTGCCAGCAGCCAAGATCCTAGGGGGACTGTTATTCAGCCCCAGCATTTT

J: TRBJ2-3
V: TRBV5-1
D: -
size: few
CDR3: CASSDVTSTDTQYF
DNA: TGCGCCAGCAGCGACGTTACTAGCACAGATACGCAGTATTTT

J: TRBJ1-2
V: TRBV20-1
D: -
size: many
CDR3: CSAGGLNNYGYTF
DNA: TGCAGTGCGGGGGGACTTAATAACTATGGCTACACCTTC

J: TRBJ2-3
V: TRBV7-8
D: TRBD1
size: many
CDR3: CASSEPGTGDSYSTDTQYF
DNA: TGTGCCAGCAGCGAGCCCGGGACAGGGGACTCCTATAGCACAGATACGCAGTATTTT

J: TRBJ2-1
V: TRBV19
D: TRBD2
size: few
CDR3: CASSIAASGRFIWNNEQFF
DNA: TGTGCCAGTAGTATCGCGGCTAGCGGGAGGTTTATCTGGAACAATGAGCAGTTCTTC

J: TRBJ1-1
V: TRBV2
D: -
size: -
CDR3: CASSETSTEAFF
DNA: TGTGCCAGCAGTGAAACCAGCACTGAAGCTTTCTTT

J: TRBJ1-1
V: TRBV11-1
D: -
size: many
CDR3: CASSQGSPFF
DNA: TGTGCCAGCAGCCAGGGATCGCCTTTCTTT

J: TRBJ2-1
V: TRBV3-1
D: -
size: many
CDR3: CASSQRRSSYNEQFF
DNA: TGTGCCAGCAGCCAAAGGAGGAGCTCCTACAATGAGCAGTTCTTC

J: TRBJ1-1
V: TRBV12-3/TRBV12-4
D: -
size: few
CDR3: CASSWHLGIGTLEAFF
DNA: TGTGCCAGCAGTTGGCATCTGGGGATTGGCACGTTGGAGGCTTTCTTT

J: TRBJ1-3
V: TRBV4-1
D: -
size: many
CDR3: CASSQGTVGGGTIYF
DNA: TGCGCCAGCAGCCAAGGGACGGTGGGGGGAGGCACCATATATTTT

J: TRBJ2-1
V: TRBV20-1
D: -
size: many
CDR3: CSAEEVPGREQFF
DNA: TGCAGTGCCGAGGAGGTCCCAGGCCGTGAGCAGTTCTTC

J: TRBJ1-5
V: TRBV6-1
D: -
size: -
CDR3: CASSAGQNQPQHF
DNA: TGTGCCAGCAGTGCTGGACAGAATCAGCCCCAGCATTTT

J: TRBJ1-4
V: TRBV5-1
D: TRBD1
size: -
CDR3: CASSQLGQAGEKLFF
DNA: TGCGCCAGCAGCCAACTCGGACAGGCGGGTGAAAAACTGTTTTTT

J: TRBJ2-7
V: TRBV7-2
D: -
size: many
CDR3: CASSLKGLSYEQYF
DNA: TGTGCCAGCAGCTTAAAGGGTTTGTCATACGAGCAGTACTTC

J: TRBJ2-1
V: TRBV24-1
D: TRBD1
size: many
CDR3: CATSDYVGGPEFF
DNA: TGTGCCACCAGTGATTATGTAGGGGGCCCAGAGTTCTTC

J: TRBJ1-2
V: TRBV16
D: -
size: few
CDR3: CASSQSGGAGYTF
DNA: TGTGCCAGCAGCCAATCGGGCGGGGCTGGCTACACCTTC

J: TRBJ1-3
V: TRBV7-2
D: -
size: few
CDR3: CASSLGGRTPGNTIYF
DNA: TGTGCCAGCAGCTTAGGTGGCAGGACTCCTGGAAACACCATATATTTT

J: TRBJ2-2
V: TRBV2
D: TRBD2
size: few
CDR3: CASSEAGLAGGELFF
DNA: TGTGCCAGCAGTGAAGCGGGTCTAGCGGGAGGGGAGCTGTTTTTT

J: TRBJ2-2
V: TRBV11-1
D: TRBD2
size: many
CDR3: CASKQREASGELFF
DNA: TGTGCCAGCAAGCAGCGGGAGGCGAGCGGGGAGCTGTTTTTT

J: TRBJ1-1
V: TRBV6-2/TRBV6-3
D: -
size: few
CDR3: CASSYWSGNTEAFF
DNA: TGTGCCAGCAGTTACTGGTCCGGAAACACTGAAGCTTTCTTT

J: TRBJ2-5
V: TRBV5-5
D: TRBD1
size: -
CDR3: CASSQQGAVETQYF
DNA: TGTGCCAGCAGCCAACAGGGGGCCGTAGAGACCCAGTACTTC

J: TRBJ2-7
V: TRBV3-1
D: -
size: -
CDR3: CASSRGLGYEQYF
DNA: TGTGCCAGCAGCCGGGGGCTAGGATACGAGCAGTACTTC

J: TRBJ2-7
V: TRBV14
D: TRBD2
size: few
CDR3: CASSQLAGGRYEQYF
DNA: TGTGCCAGCAGCCAATTAGCGGGAGGCCGCTACGAGCAGTACTTC

J: TRBJ1-1
V: TRBV29-1
D: -
size: many
CDR3: CSVDGAGNYLAFF
DNA: TGCAGCGTTGATGGGGCAGGGAATTATCTGGCTTTCTTT

J: TRBJ2-3
V: TRBV7-2
D: -
size: many
CDR3: CASSLAGETDTQYF
DNA: TGTGCCAGCAGCTTAGCGGGAGAAACAGATACGCAGTATTTT

J: TRBJ2-3
V: TRBV6-1
D: -
size: -
CDR3: CASSGQVTDTQYF
DNA: TGTGCCAGCAGTGGACAGGTCACAGATACGCAGTATTTT